Detailed here is one T cell receptor (beta chain). This specimen comes from a study of blood T cell repertoires in COVID-19. About the study: The United States, Italy and Spain provided the acute and convalescent COVID-19 samples. In each case, the material was cDNA or gDNA derived from T cells, B-cell-depleted T cells, or PBMCs.

The protocol was immunoSEQ multiplex PCR, while the TCRdb copy is restricted to in-frame clones and leaves out a portion. The sample consists of around 54,000 clones, roughly four fifths of them appearing once. Per germline, CDR1 MNHEY and CDR2 SMNVEV (reference sequence). V was shortened by 4 bases and J by 4 bases, with 20 bases between the two germline ends. The CDR3 extends over 17 amino acids. Sequenced input: peripheral blood. The chain has TRBV27 and TRBJ2-1; possibly TRBD1 for D (5 bases). This TCR derives from a woman aged 55-70 years with acute or convalescent COVID-19. The CDR3 protein is CASSSPPLRGRYNEQFF. The CDR3 DNA is TGTGCCAGCAGTTCCCCCCCCCTTAGGGGCCGGTACAATGAGCAGTTCTTC.